This TCR beta chain was captured by sequencing in a study of response to subunit inactivated influenza vaccine. This clonotype has at least ten counts. TCRdb analysed the RT-PCR reads with MiXCR anew, one entry per CDR3 protein. The sample yields under 200,000 distinct CDR3 sequences, about an eighth seen once. CDR3 length: 14 residues. V lost 0 bases, J lost 5 bases, and 10 bases lay in between. The germline CDR1 and CDR2 sequences are MNHEY and SVGEGT. This sample was also put to use in a study of T cells expressing NK-cell markers. That study adds: UMIs were included in TCR beta cDNA generated by 5'RACE template switching. Among eight sequenced donors, seven carried HCMV seropositivity while one was seronegative.

The chain recombines TRBV6-2 or TRBV6-3 with TRBJ1-1, with TRBD1 as a possible D gene (6 bases). The receptor's source is a man aged 45-65 years who received an inactivated influenza vaccine. This material consisted of CD8+ T cells sorted from PBMCs, taken 12 days after vaccination. The CDR3 loop is CASSYSSRGTEAFF. The CDR3 region has the DNA TGTGCCAGCAGTTACTCTAGCAGGGGAACTGAAGCTTTCTTT.